This T cell receptor beta chain was captured in a study of Ad26.COV2.S vaccination and SARS-CoV-2 variants. The wider study: Donor was one of the participants in the Ad26.COV2.S arm of the COV1001 trial.

The CDR3 spans 15 residues. Trimming removed 0 bases at V and 6 bases at J, with 13 bases between. Germline loops: CDR1 SGDLS, CDR2 YYNGEE. As for treatment: roughly 19 received Ad26.COV2.S at low or high dose, single or two shots; about 5 received placebo; per-sample allocation not given. Specimen acquisition occurred on day 63 following the initial vaccine or placebo injection. Sequencing used immunoSEQ multiplex PCR; TCRdb keeps in-frame clones, though not all of them. Among more than 300,000 clones listed, around 90% were seen once. The receptor was derived from a person aged 18 to 65 who received the Ad26.COV2.S COVID-19 vaccine or a placebo. J is TRBJ2-1 and V is TRBV9; D is possibly TRBD2 (5 bases). The sample was peripheral blood, taken in a trial of Ad26.COV2.S vaccine versus placebo. The CDR3 here is CASSVGREYRNEQFF. CDR3 in DNA: TGTGCCAGCAGCGTAGGCCGGGAATACCGCAATGAGCAGTTCTTC.